The next 28 T cell receptor beta chains were all read from a single sample in a study of T cells in women clearing cervical HPV infection (dated by TCRdb to 2016 to 2019). The library was obtained by the immunoSEQ multiplex PCR assay. The immuneACCESS repertoire file appears here via TCRdb, limited to in-frame rearrangements. These files lack a portion of the clones; in checked studies, under half of the deficit traces to unresolved V genes, and the cause of the others is not known. This sample's records show tens of thousands of clones. The ten largest clones capture less than 8.5% of the sample. The sample consisted of blood buffy coat. These receptor sequences come from a woman between 18 and 75 years old with a cervical HPV16 infection that either progressed to CIN3+ or cleared (not recorded which).

Of note for this clone: Read coverage stops 3 residues before the CDR3 terminus; the germline J gene supplies the remainder. The rearrangement uses TRBV11-2 and TRBJ2-6, with a possible D match to TRBD1 (6 bases). Between the trimmed V and J ends, which lost 4 bases and 2 bases, there was a span of 9 bases. The germline gives CDR1 SGHAT, CDR2 FQNNGV. The CDR3 contains 15 residues. CDR3 DNA, as far as it was read: TGTGCCAGCAGCTCCCCAGGGGCTGGGGCCAACGTC. Protein: CASSSPGAGANV. The full-length CDR3 reads as CASSSPGAGANVLTF.

About this clone itself: The sequenced fragment ends 3 residues before the CDR3 boundary, so the rest is inferred from the germline J gene. The gene calls are TRBV2 and TRBJ2-7, with 7 bases that match TRBD1. Germline V gene lookup returns CDR1 SNHLY and CDR2 FYNNEI. The CDR3 extends over 13 amino acids. V shed 7 bases and J 1 base; nucleotides not matched to a gene: 4. CDR3 amino acids: CASKQGQSYEQYF. CDR3 DNA (partial): TGTGCCAGCAAACAGGGGCAATCCTACGAG.

Comments on this clone: Read sequence stops 3 residues before the CDR3 end, and the germline J gene provides the missing end. The V gene is TRBV2, the J gene TRBJ2-3; 7 bases match TRBD1. The CDR3 has 14 residues. The trim removed 6 bases at V and 1 base at J, leaving 4 bases unmatched. From germline, CDR1 is SNHLY and CDR2 FYNNEI. The CDR3: CASRGDSGTDTQYF. The CDR3 bases that were read are TGTGCCAGCAGAGGGGACAGCGGCACAGATACG.

Concerning this clone itself: The read comes to an end 3 residues before the CDR3 does, leaving the germline J gene to fill in the end. This specimen includes other DNA sequences encoding the same CDR3. This chain joins TRBV19 and TRBJ2-2, with TRBD2 matching over 7 bases. Germline V gene data show CDR1 as LNHDA and CDR2 as SQIVND (reference sequence). This CDR3 is built from 16 residues. The V segment lost 4 bases and the J segment 0 bases; nucleotides outside the gene matches: 5. The covered CDR3 bases are TGTGCCAGTAGTACGAGGGGACTACCGAACACCGGGGAG. It translates to CASSTRGLPNTGE. The full CDR3 reads CASSTRGLPNTGELFF.

As regards this clone: The read ends 3 residues early relative to the CDR3; the germline J gene fills the gap. The chain joins TRBV19 to TRBJ2-2; TRBD1 agrees at 8 bases. Germline assignment: CDR1 LNHDA and CDR2 SQIVND (reference sequence). The CDR3 covers 17 residues. The CDR3 DNA, read in part, is TGTGCCAGTAGTATAGTTAGGACAGGGACTGGGGCCAACGTG. This sequence encodes CASSIVRTGTGANV. The entire CDR3 is CASSIVRTGTGANVLFF. The variable domain in full, with the rest retrieved from reference TRBV19 and TRBJ2-2, is DGGITQSPKYLFRKEGQNVTLSCEQNLNHDAMYWYRQDPGQGLRLIYYSQIVNDFQKGDIAEGYSVSREKKESFPLTVTSAQKNPTAFYLCASSIVRTGTGANVLFFGEGSRLTVL.

Points on this clone: The read gets to within 3 residues of the CDR3 end, and the germline J gene fills in the rest. The V and J genes are TRBV20-1 and TRBJ2-2, with 8 bases fitting TRBD1. J gave up 0 bases and V 2 bases, and 2 bases lay outside the gene matches. The germline CDR1 and CDR2 sequences are DFQATT and SNEGSKA (reference sequence). The CDR3 totals 15 residues. The part of the CDR3 DNA that was read is TGCAGTGCTAGACAGGGGGCGGCGAACACCGGGGAG. This encodes CSARQGAANTGE. From start to end, the CDR3 is CSARQGAANTGELFF.

For this clone: The read comes to an end 3 residues before the CDR3 does, leaving the germline J gene to fill in the end. The same CDR3 also results from other DNA sequences found in this sample. V gene TRBV18 combines with J gene TRBJ2-3; 7 nucleotides line up with TRBD2. From germline, CDR1 is KGHSH and CDR2 LQKENI. CDR3 length: 16 amino acids. Partial CDR3 DNA: TGTGCCAGCTCCCCCTGGGCGGGGGAGCACCAAGAGGCG. Translation gives CASSPWAGEHQEA. The full CDR3 sequence reads CASSPWAGEHQEAQYF.

To note about this clone: The CDR3 extends 3 residues past the end of the read, so its final part is completed from the germline J gene. The rearrangement joins TRBV19 to TRBJ2-1; D unresolved. The CDR3 spans 15 residues. Trimming pared 5 bases from V and 0 bases from J, leaving 11 bases between. Germline V gene lookup returns CDR1 LNHDA and CDR2 SQIVND (reference sequence). The CDR3 bases that were read are TGTGCCAGTAGTCCTTCAGCGAGCTCCTACAATGAG. The encoded protein is CASSPSASSYNE. The whole CDR3 sequence reads CASSPSASSYNEQFF.

Comment on this clone: The CDR3 end falls 3 residues outside the read, so it is completed with the germline J gene. The chain has TRBV7-3 and TRBJ1-2; perhaps TRBD1 as D (5 bases). CDR1 and CDR2 (germline): SGHTA, FQGTGA. The CDR3 is 15 residues long. V shed 0 bases and J shed 3 bases, with 11 bases lying between them. The CDR3 loop reads CASSLTGGPDYGYTF. Partial CDR3 DNA: TGTGCCAGCAGCTTAACGGGGGGACCCGACTATGGC. Using reference TRBV7-3 and TRBJ1-2 for the parts outside the CDR3, the full variable domain is GAGVSQTPSNKVTEKGKYVELRCDPISGHTALYWYRQSLGQGPEFLIYFQGTGAADDSGLPNDRFFAVRPEGSVSTLKIQRTERGDSAVYLCASSLTGGPDYGYTFGSGTRLTVV.

In regard to this clone: Coverage ceases 3 residues before the CDR3 finishes, and the germline J gene fills in the end. The chain employs TRBV5-3 and TRBJ2-2; D may be TRBD2 (6 bases). TRBV5-3 is placed among ORFs of uncertain function. The CDR3 loop spans 17 amino acids. CDR3: CARSLLERGATNEKLFF. CDR3 DNA, as far as it was read: TGTGCCAGAAGCTTGTTGGAACGCGGGGCAACTAATGAAAAG.

A word on this clone: The CDR3 end is not reached by the read, which stops 3 residues before it; the germline J gene fills it in. This chain joins TRBV7-3 and TRBJ2-3, with 14 bases that match TRBD2. Per germline, CDR1 SGHTA and CDR2 FQGTGA. The CDR3 contains 17 residues. Trimming took 5 bases from V and 2 from J; bases not matched to a gene: 6. The sequenced part of the CDR3 DNA is TGTGCCAGCAGCCCCTGGACTAGCGGGAGGAACACAGATACG. Its protein is CASSPWTSGRNTDT. The whole CDR3 region reads CASSPWTSGRNTDTQYF. Filled out from reference TRBV7-3 and TRBJ2-3, the complete variable domain reads GAGVSQTPSNKVTEKGKYVELRCDPISGHTALYWYRQSLGQGPEFLIYFQGTGAADDSGLPNDRFFAVRPEGSVSTLKIQRTERGDSAVYLCASSPWTSGRNTDTQYFGPGTRLTVL.

In the case of this clone: The read terminates 3 residues before the CDR3 end, so the remaining end is supplied by the germline J gene. The chain carries TRBV5-6 and TRBJ2-2, with D perhaps matching TRBD1 (5 bases). The CDR3 runs 13 residues. V dropped 0 bases and J dropped 8 bases, with 8 bases sitting between them. In germline, CDR1 is SGHDT, CDR2 YYEEEE. The CDR3 loop reads CASSLANRGELFF. CDR3 bases read: TGTGCCAGCAGCTTGGCCAACAGGGGGGAG.

With regard to this clone: The sequence runs out 3 residues before the end of the CDR3; the remainder is reconstructed from the germline J gene. The chain employs TRBV7-2 and TRBJ1-2; 9 positions match TRBD1. CDR3 length: 14 amino acids. The germline V gene has CDR1 SGHTA and CDR2 FQGNSA. The CDR3 reads CASSTRTGEYDYTF. The DNA read from the CDR3 is TGTGCCAGCAGCACCCGGACAGGGGAATACGAC.

Comment on this clone: The CDR3 is cut off 3 residues early in the read; its end comes from the germline J gene. The V call is TRBV29-1, the J call TRBJ1-5; 10 bases map to TRBD1. Per the germline V gene, CDR1 is SQVTM and CDR2 is ANQGSEA. The trim removed 4 bases at V and 4 bases at J, leaving 4 bases unmatched. The CDR3 has 14 residues. The CDR3 loop is CSVGVGQGNQPQHF. The sequenced part of the CDR3 DNA is TGCAGCGTTGGGGTGGGACAGGGGAATCAGCCC.

With respect to this clone: From the germline J gene comes the end of the CDR3, since the read stops 3 residues before it. The V gene is TRBV18, the J gene TRBJ1-3, with D maybe TRBD1 (5 bases). Germline V gene sequence: CDR1 KGHSH, CDR2 LQKENI. CDR3 size: 17 residues. Trimming took off 0 bases at V and 0 bases at J, with 12 bases between the two ends. The CDR3 DNA, read in part, is TGTGCCAGCTCACCACCCTCGAAGAGGGGCTCTGGAAACACC. Protein sequence: CASSPPSKRGSGNT. From start to end, the CDR3 is CASSPPSKRGSGNTIYF.

Comments on this clone: The read stops 3 residues short of the end of the CDR3; the missing end is completed from the germline J gene. The V and J genes are TRBV18 and TRBJ1-2; maybe TRBD1 (6 bases). CDR3 length equals 13 residues. Germline V gene sequence: CDR1 KGHSH, CDR2 LQKENI. The CDR3 bases that were read are TGTGCCAGCTCACCTCGGGACACCTACGGG. Protein sequence: CASSPRDTYG. Given in full, the CDR3 is CASSPRDTYGYTF.

Notes on this clone: The read gets to within 3 residues of the CDR3 end, and the germline J gene fills in the rest. This chain uses TRBV10-1 with TRBJ1-1; perhaps TRBD1 as D (5 bases). The CDR3 has 12 amino acids. CDR1 WNHNN and CDR2 SYGVQD come from the germline V gene (reference sequence). CDR3 residues: CASRLPVGGAFF. CDR3 DNA, as far as it was read: TGCGCCAGCAGGCTACCCGTGGGGGGA.

Regarding this clone: Germline and junction disagree at one end, which may indicate a read error. The CDR3 bases that were read are TGCGCCAGCAGCCAGGGACAGGGAATTTCCTACGAG. Translating gives CASSQGQGISYE. The full CDR3 sequence reads CASSQGQGISYEQYF. This rearrangement joins TRBV4-2 to TRBJ2-7; 9 nucleotides agree with TRBD1. The read comes to an end 3 residues before the CDR3 does, leaving the germline J gene to fill in the end. Germline loops: CDR1 LGHNA, CDR2 YNFKEQ. This CDR3 has 15 residues.

Of note for this clone: The read is 3 residues too short to cover the CDR3 end, so that end is filled in from the germline J gene. The gene calls are TRBV5-1 and TRBJ1-4, with 7 positions matching TRBD1. The CDR3 is 16 residues long. The germline V gene has CDR1 SGHRS and CDR2 YFSETQ. With 4 bases clipped from V and 0 bases from J, the junction kept 6 bases outside the gene matches. The CDR3 sequence: CASSAITGATNEKLFF. The CDR3 bases that were read are TGCGCCAGCAGCGCAATTACAGGGGCAACTAATGAAAAA.

Concerning this clone itself: The CDR3 end falls 3 residues outside the read, so it is completed with the germline J gene. The chain has TRBV10-3 and TRBJ1-3; D call uncertain. The CDR3 spans 12 residues. Germline loops: CDR1 ENHRY, CDR2 SYGVKD. The germline V and J ends were trimmed by 11 bases and 1 base, with 9 bases remaining between them. The sequenced part of the CDR3 DNA is TGTGCCCACGAAGGGTCTGGAAACACC. Translated, it gives CAHEGSGNT. The CDR3 in its entirety is CAHEGSGNTIYF.

Notes on this clone: The read stops 3 residues short of the end of the CDR3; the missing end is completed from the germline J gene. The genes are TRBV27 and TRBJ1-2; D remains unclear. This CDR3 comprises 15 residues. V was shortened by 5 bases and J by 4 bases, with 17 bases between the two germline ends. Germline V lookup: CDR1 MNHEY, CDR2 SMNVEV (reference sequence). This CDR3 is CASSPTGSYPYGYTF. Partial CDR3 DNA: TGTGCCAGCAGTCCGACGGGGAGCTACCCCTATGGC.

A word on this clone: From the germline J gene comes the end of the CDR3, since the read stops 3 residues before it. The rearrangement uses TRBV30 and TRBJ2-5, with 7 bases that match TRBD1. This CDR3 is 14 amino acids long. The ends lost 2 bases at V and 2 bases at J; junction bases unmatched: 5. In germline, CDR1 is GTSNPN, CDR2 SVGIG (reference sequence). The part of the CDR3 DNA that was read is TGTGCCTGGAGTAACACACAGGGGCAAGAGACC. Amino acids: CAWSNTQGQET. The complete CDR3 sequence is CAWSNTQGQETQYF.

With regard to this clone: From the germline J gene comes the end of the CDR3, since the read stops 3 residues before it. J is TRBJ1-2 and V is TRBV18; 7 positions match TRBD1. Germline-derived CDR1 and CDR2 are KGHSH and LQKENI. The CDR3 length is 15 residues. The CDR3 protein is CASSQSGGNLYDYTF. Incomplete CDR3 DNA: TGTGCCAGCTCTCAATCAGGGGGAAATCTCTACGAC.

Points on this clone: Read coverage stops 3 residues before the CDR3 terminus; the germline J gene supplies the remainder. This rearrangement joins TRBV19 to TRBJ1-1; D might be TRBD1 (6 bases). The CDR3 contains 15 residues. Germline loops: CDR1 LNHDA, CDR2 SQIVND (reference sequence). V gave up 5 bases and J gave up 0 bases, with 13 bases separating them. The sequenced part of the CDR3 DNA is TGTGCCAGTAGTCCCAGGGGCAGGGTGAACACTGAA. Protein: CASSPRGRVNTE. The CDR3 in full is CASSPRGRVNTEAFF.

A note on this clone: The junction departs from germline at one end; a sequencing error may be responsible. The read stops 3 residues short of the end of the CDR3; the missing end is completed from the germline J gene. The V gene is TRBV4-2, the J gene TRBJ2-6; D is possibly TRBD1 (5 bases). Germline V CDR1 and CDR2: LGHNA, YNFKEQ. This CDR3 contains 15 residues. CDR3 DNA, as far as it was read: TGCGCCAGCAGCCATGGCAGGGATGGGGCCAACGTC. This gives the protein CASSHGRDGANV. From start to end, the CDR3 is CASSHGRDGANVLTF.

Details on this clone: One end of the junction varies from germline; a read error may be responsible. The read finishes 3 residues shy of the CDR3 end, and the germline J gene is used to complete it. The genes are TRBV4-2 and TRBJ1-1; no definite D call. Germline CDR1 is LGHNA and CDR2 is YNFKEQ. The CDR3 covers 14 residues. Partial CDR3 DNA: TGCGCCAGCTGTCTAACGGGGTTTTGTGCTGAA. Its protein is CASCLTGFCAE. Given in full, the CDR3 is CASCLTGFCAEAFF.

Remarks on this clone: The CDR3 goes on 3 residues after the read ends, and that part is filled in from the germline J gene. The V and J genes are TRBV5-1 and TRBJ1-2; 10 nucleotides align to TRBD1. Germline V gene sequence: CDR1 SGHRS, CDR2 YFSETQ. The junction had 4 bases not matched to a gene; V was cut back by 7 bases and J by 1 base. CDR3 length: 14 residues. CDR3 DNA (partial): TGCGCCAGCTCCGGGACAGGGGTTAACTATGGC. Amino acids: CASSGTGVNYG. In full, the CDR3 is CASSGTGVNYGYTF. The full variable domain, its missing parts supplied by reference TRBV5-1 and TRBJ1-2, is KAGVTQTPRYLIKTRGQQVTLSCSPISGHRSVSWYQQTPGQGLQFLFEYFSETQRNKGNFPGRFSGRQFSNSRSEMNVSTLELGDSALYLCASSGTGVNYGYTFGSGTRLTVV.

With respect to this clone: The read terminates 3 residues before the CDR3 end, so the remaining end is supplied by the germline J gene. The chain employs TRBV18 and TRBJ2-2; 7 positions agree with TRBD1. The CDR3 has 16 residues. Per germline, CDR1 KGHSH and CDR2 LQKENI. J lost 4 bases, V lost 2 bases, and 7 bases had no gene match. The CDR3 bases that were read are TGTGCCAGCTCACCATGGGTACAGGGGACCACCGGGGAG. Translation: CASSPWVQGTTGE. In full, the CDR3 is CASSPWVQGTTGELFF.